The present entry profiles one TCR beta chain with its context. This record belongs to a study of blood T cell repertoires in COVID-19. Study information: Acute-phase and convalescent COVID-19 samples originated in the United States, Italy and Spain. Sample material is recorded as cDNA or gDNA derived from T cells, B-cell-depleted T cells, or PBMCs.

The CDR3 extends over 15 amino acids. Germline V gene data show CDR1 as WNHNN and CDR2 as SYGVQD (reference sequence). V dropped 6 bases and J dropped 4; count of bases not matched to a gene: 10. Study processing details: Reference gene primer amplification gave nucleated cell count estimates. Data came from immunoSEQ multiplex PCR; TCRdb stores just in-frame clones and leaves some out. That table gives V, J and clone size, and the DNA gave D and trimming. Among roughly 69,000 clones listed, about 81% were seen once. This TCR was sampled from a human donor in a cohort sampled during active COVID-19. This chain uses TRBV10-1 with TRBJ1-1, with 8 bases matching TRBD1. The sample consisted of peripheral blood. For the CDR3, the DNA is TGCGCCAGCAGCAGGGGGCGCGTGAAGATCACTGAAGCTTTCTTT. This translates into CASSRGRVKITEAFF.